This T cell receptor (beta chain) was sequenced in a study of OX40 agonist ivuxolimab in advanced cancers. TCRdb's copy holds only in-frame clones and misses some; the assay was immunoSEQ multiplex PCR. The sample has approximately 89,000 clones, more than 85% seen once. Germline V gene lookup returns CDR1 MNHEY and CDR2 SVGAGI. The CDR3 has 14 amino acids. With 6 bases clipped from V and 7 bases from J, the junction kept 5 bases outside the gene matches. The input for sequencing was CD4+ or CD8+ T cells sorted from blood, taken in a trial of the OX40 agonist ivuxolimab. The sequence was collected from an adult with an advanced solid tumor such as melanoma, head and neck, liver or kidney cancer. The V call is TRBV6-5, the J call TRBJ1-3, with 11 bases matching TRBD1. CDR3 DNA sequence: TGTGCCAGCAGCCGCGGACAGGGGGCGAACACCATATATTTT. Its translation: CASSRGQGANTIYF.